The present TCR beta chain was sequenced within a study of pediatric ulcerative colitis. Only in-frame clones appear in the TCRdb table, and some are missing; sequencing was by immunoSEQ multiplex PCR. This table holds roughly 70,000 clones, less than 90% found once. Germline CDR1 is MNHEY and CDR2 is SVGAGI. CDR3 length: 15 amino acids. J was trimmed by 5 bases and V by 6 bases; bases with no gene match: 8. Material for sequencing was blood. The clonotype comes from a boy between 10 and 17 years old with severe ulcerative colitis. The rearrangement uses TRBV6-5 and TRBJ2-2; 8 bases are a match to TRBD1. CDR3 amino acids: CASSLDRVRTGELFF. Written as DNA, the CDR3 is TGTGCCAGCAGCCTGGACAGGGTGCGGACCGGGGAGCTGTTTTTT.